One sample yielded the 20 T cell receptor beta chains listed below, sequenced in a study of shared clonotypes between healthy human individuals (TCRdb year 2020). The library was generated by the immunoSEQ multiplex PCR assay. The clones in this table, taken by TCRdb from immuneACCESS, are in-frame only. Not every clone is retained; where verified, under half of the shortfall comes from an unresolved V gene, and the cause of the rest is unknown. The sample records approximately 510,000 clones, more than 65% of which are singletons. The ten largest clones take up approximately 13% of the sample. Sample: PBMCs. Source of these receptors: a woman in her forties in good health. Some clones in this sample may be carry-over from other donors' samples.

The chain's CDR3 is CASSASAFYNEQFF. The DNA for the CDR3 is TGCGCCAGCAGTGCTAGCGCTTTCTACAATGAGCAGTTCTTC. The V gene is TRBV10-2, the J gene TRBJ2-1; weak D call: TRBD2 (6 bases). Between the trimmed V and J ends, which lost 4 bases and 3 bases, there was a span of 10 bases. The length of the CDR3 is 14 residues. Germline loops: CDR1 WSHSY, CDR2 SAAADI.

The CDR3 sequence: CSTQGARGYTF. The CDR3 nucleotides read TGCAGTACACAGGGGGCGCGGGGCTACACCTTC. This rearrangement joins TRBV20-1 to TRBJ1-2, with 9 bases identical to TRBD1. The CDR3 totals 11 residues. The J segment lost 8 bases and the V segment lost 8 bases, leaving 6 bases of the junction unmatched. CDR1 and CDR2 from the germline V gene are DFQATT and SNEGSKA (reference sequence).

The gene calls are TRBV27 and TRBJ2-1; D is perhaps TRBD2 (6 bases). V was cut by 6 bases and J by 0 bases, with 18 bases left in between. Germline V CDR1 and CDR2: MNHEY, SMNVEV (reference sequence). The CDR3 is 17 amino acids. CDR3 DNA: TGTGCCAGCAGCCGACCGGGTCTAGCGAGCTCCTACAATGAGCAGTTCTTC. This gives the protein CASSRPGLASSYNEQFF.

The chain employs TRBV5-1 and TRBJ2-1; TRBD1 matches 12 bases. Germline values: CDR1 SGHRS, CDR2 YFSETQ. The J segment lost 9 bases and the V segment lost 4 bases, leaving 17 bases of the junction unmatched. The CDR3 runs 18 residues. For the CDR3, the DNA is TGCGCCAGCAGCCCAGTGGGGACAGGGGGCTCGGTATTCGGTGAGCAGTTCTTC. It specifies CASSPVGTGGSVFGEQFF.

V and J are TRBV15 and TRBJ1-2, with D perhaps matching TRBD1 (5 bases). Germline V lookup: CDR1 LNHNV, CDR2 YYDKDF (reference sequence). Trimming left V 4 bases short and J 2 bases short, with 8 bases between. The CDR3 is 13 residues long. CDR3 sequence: CATSTNRNYGYTF. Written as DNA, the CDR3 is TGTGCCACCAGCACTAACAGGAACTATGGCTACACCTTC.

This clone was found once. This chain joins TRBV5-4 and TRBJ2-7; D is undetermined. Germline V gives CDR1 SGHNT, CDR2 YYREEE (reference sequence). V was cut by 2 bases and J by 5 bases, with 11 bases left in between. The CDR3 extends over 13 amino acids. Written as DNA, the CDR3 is TGTGCCAGCAGCTTACGTAGGACGGACGAGCAGTACTTC. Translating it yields CASSLRRTDEQYF.

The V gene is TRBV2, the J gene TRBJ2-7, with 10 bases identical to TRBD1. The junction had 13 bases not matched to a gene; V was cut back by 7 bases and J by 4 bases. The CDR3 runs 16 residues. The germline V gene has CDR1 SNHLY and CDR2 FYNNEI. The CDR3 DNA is TGTGCCAGCACCATGGGGGTTAGACAGGGGGCTTACGAGCAGTACTTC. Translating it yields CASTMGVRQGAYEQYF.

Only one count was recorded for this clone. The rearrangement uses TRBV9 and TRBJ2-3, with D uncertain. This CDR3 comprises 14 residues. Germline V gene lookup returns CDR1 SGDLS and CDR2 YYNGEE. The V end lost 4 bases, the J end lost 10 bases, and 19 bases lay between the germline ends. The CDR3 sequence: CASSPAGFQAAQYF. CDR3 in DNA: TGTGCCAGCAGCCCGGCAGGATTCCAGGCGGCGCAGTATTTT.

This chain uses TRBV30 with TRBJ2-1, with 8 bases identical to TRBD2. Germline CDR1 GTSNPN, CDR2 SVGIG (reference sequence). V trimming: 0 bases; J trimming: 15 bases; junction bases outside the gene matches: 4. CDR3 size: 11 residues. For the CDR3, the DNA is TGTGCCTGGAGTGTAAGCGGGAGAAGGTTCTTC. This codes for CAWSVSGRRFF. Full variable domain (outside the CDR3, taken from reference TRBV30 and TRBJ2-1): SQTIHQWPATLVQPVGSPLSLECTVEGTSNPNLYWYRQAAGRGLQLLFYSVGIGQISSEVPQNLSASRPQDRQFILSSKKLLLSDSGFYLCAWSVSGRRFFGPGTRLTVL.

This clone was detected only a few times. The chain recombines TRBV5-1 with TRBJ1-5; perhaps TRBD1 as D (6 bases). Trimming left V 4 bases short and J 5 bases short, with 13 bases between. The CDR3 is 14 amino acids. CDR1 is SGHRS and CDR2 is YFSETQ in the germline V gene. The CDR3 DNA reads TGCGCCAGCAGCCTACAGGGAGGGCATCAGCCCCAGCATTTT. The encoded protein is CASSLQGGHQPQHF. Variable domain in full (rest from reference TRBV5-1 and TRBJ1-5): KAGVTQTPRYLIKTRGQQVTLSCSPISGHRSVSWYQQTPGQGLQFLFEYFSETQRNKGNFPGRFSGRQFSNSRSEMNVSTLELGDSALYLCASSLQGGHQPQHFGDGTRLSIL.

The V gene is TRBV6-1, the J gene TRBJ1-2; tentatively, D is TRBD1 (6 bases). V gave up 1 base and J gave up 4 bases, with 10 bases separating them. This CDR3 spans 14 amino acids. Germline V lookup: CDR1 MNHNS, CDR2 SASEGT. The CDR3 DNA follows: TGTGCCAGCAGTGAAGGGGGGGCCCCCTATGGCTACACCTTC. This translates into CASSEGGAPYGYTF.

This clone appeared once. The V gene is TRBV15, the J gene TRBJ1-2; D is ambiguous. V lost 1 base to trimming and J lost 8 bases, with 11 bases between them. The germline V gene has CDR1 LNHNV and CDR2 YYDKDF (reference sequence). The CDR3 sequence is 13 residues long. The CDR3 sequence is CATSRAAAGGYTF. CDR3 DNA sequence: TGTGCCACCAGCAGAGCCGCCGCGGGGGGCTACACCTTC.

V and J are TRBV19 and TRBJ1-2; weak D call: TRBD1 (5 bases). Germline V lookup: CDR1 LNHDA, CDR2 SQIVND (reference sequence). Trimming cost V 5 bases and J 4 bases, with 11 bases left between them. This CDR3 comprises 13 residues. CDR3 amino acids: CASSSTVSYGYTF. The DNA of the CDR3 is TGTGCCAGTAGTTCGACAGTCAGCTATGGCTACACCTTC.

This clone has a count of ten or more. The CDR3 DNA reads as TGTGCCAGCAACCCTGCAGGAAACACTGAAGCTTTCTTT. Protein: CASNPAGNTEAFF. The chain employs TRBV6-6 and TRBJ1-1; D ambiguous. There are 13 residues in the CDR3. Germline V gene sequence: CDR1 MNHNY, CDR2 SVGAGI (reference sequence). The V end was cut by 7 bases, the J end by 2 bases, with 11 bases between.

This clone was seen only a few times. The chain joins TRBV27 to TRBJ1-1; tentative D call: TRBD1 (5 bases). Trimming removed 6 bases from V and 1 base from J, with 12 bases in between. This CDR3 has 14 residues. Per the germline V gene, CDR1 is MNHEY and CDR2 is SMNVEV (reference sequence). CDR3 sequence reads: CASSLGPKNTEAFF. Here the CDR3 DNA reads TGTGCCAGCAGCCTGGGACCCAAGAACACTGAAGCTTTCTTT.

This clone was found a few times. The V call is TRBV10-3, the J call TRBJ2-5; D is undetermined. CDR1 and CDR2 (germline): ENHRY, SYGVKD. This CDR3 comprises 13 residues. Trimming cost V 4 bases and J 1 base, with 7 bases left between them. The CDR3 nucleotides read TGTGCCATCAGTGTGGGCAGCCAAGAGACCCAGTACTTC. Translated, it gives CAISVGSQETQYF.

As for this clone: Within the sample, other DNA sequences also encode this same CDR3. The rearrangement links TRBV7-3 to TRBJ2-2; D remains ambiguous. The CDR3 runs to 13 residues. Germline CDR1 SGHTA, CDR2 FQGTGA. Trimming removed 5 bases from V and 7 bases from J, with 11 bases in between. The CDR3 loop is CASSLKWGGELFF. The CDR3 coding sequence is TGTGCCAGCAGCCTAAAGTGGGGCGGGGAGCTGTTTTTT. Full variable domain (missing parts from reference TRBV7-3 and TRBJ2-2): GAGVSQTPSNKVTEKGKYVELRCDPISGHTALYWYRQSLGQGPEFLIYFQGTGAADDSGLPNDRFFAVRPEGSVSTLKIQRTERGDSAVYLCASSLKWGGELFFGEGSRLTVL.

This CDR3 is CASSRGGGVPEAFF. CDR3 bases: TGTGCCAGCAGTCGAGGCGGGGGGGTACCTGAAGCTTTCTTT. The chain uses TRBV21-1 and TRBJ1-1. TRBV21-1 has pseudogene status. The CDR3 extends over 14 amino acids.

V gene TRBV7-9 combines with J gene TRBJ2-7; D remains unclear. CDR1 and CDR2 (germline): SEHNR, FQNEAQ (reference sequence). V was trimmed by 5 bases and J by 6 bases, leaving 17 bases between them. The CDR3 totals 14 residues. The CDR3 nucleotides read TGTGCCAGCAGCCCCCCCAGCTACTCGGGCGAGCAGTACTTC. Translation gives CASSPPSYSGEQYF. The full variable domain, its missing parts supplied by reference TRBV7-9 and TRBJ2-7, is DTGVSQNPRHKITKRGQNVTFRCDPISEHNRLYWYRQTLGQGPEFLTYFQNEAQLEKSRLLSDRFSAERPKGSFSTLEIQRTEQGDSAMYLCASSPPSYSGEQYFGPGTRLTVT.

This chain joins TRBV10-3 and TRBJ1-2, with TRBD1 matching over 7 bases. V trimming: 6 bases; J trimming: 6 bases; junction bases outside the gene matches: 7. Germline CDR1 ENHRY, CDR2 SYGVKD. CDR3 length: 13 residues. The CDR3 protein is CAISVQGPDGYTF. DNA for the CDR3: TGTGCCATCAGCGTACAGGGGCCAGATGGCTACACCTTC.